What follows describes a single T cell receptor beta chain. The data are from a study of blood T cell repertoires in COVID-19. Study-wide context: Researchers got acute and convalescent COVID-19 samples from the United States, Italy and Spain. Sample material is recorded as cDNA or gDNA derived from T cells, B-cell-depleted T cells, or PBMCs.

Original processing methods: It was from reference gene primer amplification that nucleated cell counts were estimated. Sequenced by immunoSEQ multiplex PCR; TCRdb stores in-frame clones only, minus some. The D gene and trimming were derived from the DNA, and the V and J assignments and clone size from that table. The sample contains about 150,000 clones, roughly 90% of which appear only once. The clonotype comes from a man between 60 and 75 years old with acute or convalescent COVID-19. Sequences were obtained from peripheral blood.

CDR3 loop: CASSLRDSYTEAFF. The CDR3, as DNA: TGTGCCAGCAGCCTACGGGACAGTTACACTGAAGCTTTCTTT. This chain links TRBV13 with TRBJ1-1, with 7 bases fitting TRBD1. CDR1 and CDR2 from the germline V gene are PRHDT and FYEKMQ (reference sequence). V shed 5 bases and J 3 bases; nucleotides not matched to a gene: 6. The CDR3 is made up of 14 amino acids.